A selection of T cell receptor beta chains follows, all from one sample in a study of naive CD8 T cells in extremely preterm neonates. The protocol was immunoSEQ multiplex PCR, while the TCRdb copy is restricted to in-frame clones and leaves out a portion. The sample includes fewer than 25,000 clones, approximately 90% of them seen just once. The sample taken for sequencing was naive CD8+ T cells from cord blood. The receptors were gathered from a boy who was born preterm. Both conserved end residues are part of each CDR3. The D gene is left open where the match is weak. Expanded clones are given a class, and other clones once, few, many or no size at all.

clone size: NA; J gene: TRBJ1-2; D gene: NA; CDR3 length: 15; V gene: TRBV4-1; CDR3 protein: CASSQSAGGNYGYTF; CDR3 DNA: TGCGCCAGCAGCCAATCTGCCGGGGGTAACTATGGCTACACCTTC
clone size: NA; J gene: TRBJ2-5; D gene: TRBD2; CDR3 length: 14; V gene: TRBV7-2; CDR3 protein: CASSLTGGQETQYF; CDR3 DNA: TGTGCCAGCAGCTTAACGGGGGGGCAAGAGACCCAGTACTTC
clone size: NA; J gene: TRBJ2-7; D gene: TRBD1; CDR3 length: 15; V gene: TRBV5-4; CDR3 protein: CASSLGDRGPYEQYF; CDR3 DNA: TGTGCCAGCAGCTTGGGGGACAGGGGACCCTACGAGCAGTACTTC
clone size: NA; J gene: TRBJ2-1; D gene: TRBD2; CDR3 length: 12; V gene: TRBV5-5; CDR3 protein: CASSGTSNEQFF; CDR3 DNA: TGTGCCAGCAGCGGGACTAGCAATGAGCAGTTCTTC
clone size: NA; J gene: TRBJ2-7; D gene: NA; CDR3 length: 11; V gene: TRBV19; CDR3 protein: CASSTGYEQYF; CDR3 DNA: TGTGCCAGTAGTACAGGGTACGAGCAGTACTTC
clone size: NA; J gene: TRBJ1-2; D gene: NA; CDR3 length: 13; V gene: TRBV9; CDR3 protein: CASSVAANYGYTF; CDR3 DNA: TGTGCCAGCAGCGTAGCAGCTAACTATGGCTACACCTTC
clone size: NA; J gene: TRBJ2-2; D gene: NA; CDR3 length: 11; V gene: TRBV7-9; CDR3 protein: CASPGVGELFF; CDR3 DNA: TGTGCCAGCCCGGGGGTCGGGGAGCTGTTTTTT
clone size: NA; J gene: TRBJ1-2; D gene: TRBD1; CDR3 length: 14; V gene: TRBV5-1; CDR3 protein: CASSGDSNGYGYTF; CDR3 DNA: TGCGCCAGCAGCGGGGACAGTAATGGGTATGGCTACACCTTC
clone size: NA; J gene: TRBJ2-3; D gene: TRBD2; CDR3 length: 20; V gene: TRBV5-1; CDR3 protein: CASSLGDNRGLAGPTDTQYF; CDR3 DNA: TGCGCCAGCAGCTTGGGGGACAACCGAGGACTAGCGGGGCCTACAGATACGCAGTATTTT
clone size: NA; J gene: TRBJ2-1; D gene: TRBD2; CDR3 length: 14; V gene: TRBV6-4; CDR3 protein: CASSERGGYNEQFF; CDR3 DNA: TGTGCCAGCAGTGAGCGGGGGGGCTACAATGAGCAGTTCTTC
clone size: NA; J gene: TRBJ1-1; D gene: NA; CDR3 length: 13; V gene: TRBV25-1; CDR3 protein: CASSERRDTEAFF; CDR3 DNA: TGTGCCAGCAGTGAACGTAGGGACACTGAAGCTTTCTTT
clone size: NA; J gene: TRBJ2-7; D gene: NA; CDR3 length: 15; V gene: TRBV12-2; CDR3 protein: CASRLQLAASYEQYF; CDR3 DNA: TGTGCAAGTCGCTTACAGCTAGCGGCCTCCTACGAGCAGTACTTC
clone size: NA; J gene: TRBJ2-7; D gene: NA; CDR3 length: 11; V gene: TRBV7-3; CDR3 protein: CASSLAHEQYF; CDR3 DNA: TGTGCCAGCAGCTTAGCGCACGAGCAGTACTTC
clone size: NA; J gene: TRBJ2-7; D gene: TRBD2; CDR3 length: 14; V gene: TRBV5-8; CDR3 protein: CASSLSGLADEQYF; CDR3 DNA: TGTGCCAGCAGCTTGTCGGGACTAGCGGACGAGCAGTACTTC
clone size: NA; J gene: TRBJ2-6; D gene: NA; CDR3 length: 15; V gene: TRBV12-5; CDR3 protein: CASATTVSGANVLTF; CDR3 DNA: TGTGCTAGCGCAACCACGGTCTCTGGGGCCAACGTCCTGACTTTC
clone size: NA; J gene: TRBJ2-3; D gene: NA; CDR3 length: 15; V gene: TRBV5-1; CDR3 protein: CASSLARGLTDTQYF; CDR3 DNA: TGCGCCAGCAGCTTGGCCCGGGGGCTAACAGATACGCAGTATTTT
clone size: NA; J gene: TRBJ1-1; D gene: NA; CDR3 length: 11; V gene: TRBV11-3; CDR3 protein: CASSEDTEAFF; CDR3 DNA: TGTGCCAGCAGCGAGGACACTGAAGCTTTCTTT
clone size: NA; J gene: TRBJ1-1; D gene: NA; CDR3 length: 11; V gene: TRBV6-6; CDR3 protein: CASSSGTEAFF; CDR3 DNA: TGTGCCAGCAGTTCAGGGACTGAAGCTTTCTTT
clone size: NA; J gene: TRBJ1-4; D gene: NA; CDR3 length: 14; V gene: TRBV11-2; CDR3 protein: CASSLGGNYEKLFF; CDR3 DNA: TGTGCCAGCAGCTTAGGTGGAAATTATGAAAAACTGTTTTTT
clone size: NA; J gene: TRBJ2-3; D gene: NA; CDR3 length: 13; V gene: TRBV25-1; CDR3 protein: CASSLGNTDTQYF; CDR3 DNA: TGTGCCAGCAGTCTAGGGAACACAGATACGCAGTATTTT
clone size: NA; J gene: TRBJ2-7; D gene: TRBD1; CDR3 length: 11; V gene: TRBV2; CDR3 protein: CASSGQGEQYF; CDR3 DNA: TGTGCCAGCAGTGGACAGGGCGAGCAGTACTTC
clone size: NA; J gene: TRBJ1-2; D gene: NA; CDR3 length: 13; V gene: TRBV15; CDR3 protein: CATSRDALNGYTF; CDR3 DNA: TGTGCCACCAGCAGAGATGCGCTTAATGGCTACACCTTC
clone size: NA; J gene: TRBJ2-7; D gene: NA; CDR3 length: 14; V gene: TRBV4-1; CDR3 protein: CASSQTGLAYEQYF; CDR3 DNA: TGCGCCAGCAGCCAAACAGGGCTAGCCTACGAGCAGTACTTC
clone size: NA; J gene: TRBJ2-5; D gene: TRBD2; CDR3 length: 15; V gene: TRBV4-1; CDR3 protein: CASSQVGTSQETQYF; CDR3 DNA: TGCGCCAGCAGCCAAGTCGGGACTAGTCAAGAGACCCAGTACTTC
clone size: NA; J gene: TRBJ2-3; D gene: NA; CDR3 length: 17; V gene: TRBV27; CDR3 protein: CASSLSPGLLPTDTQYF; CDR3 DNA: TGTGCCAGCAGTTTATCGCCGGGACTTCTACCTACAGATACGCAGTATTTT
clone size: NA; J gene: TRBJ1-2; D gene: NA; CDR3 length: 11; V gene: TRBV11-3; CDR3 protein: CASSLGYGYTF; CDR3 DNA: TGTGCCAGCAGCTTAGGGTATGGCTACACCTTC
clone size: NA; J gene: TRBJ1-2; D gene: NA; CDR3 length: 14; V gene: TRBV10-3; CDR3 protein: CAISESTRGYGYTF; CDR3 DNA: TGTGCCATCAGTGAGTCGACTCGGGGTTATGGCTACACCTTC
clone size: NA; J gene: TRBJ1-3; D gene: TRBD1; CDR3 length: 17; V gene: TRBV6-4; CDR3 protein: CASSDSTPHRGGNTIYF; CDR3 DNA: TGTGCCAGCAGTGACTCCACGCCCCACAGGGGGGGAAACACCATATATTTT
clone size: once; J gene: TRBJ2-1; D gene: NA; CDR3 length: 13; V gene: TRBV10-3; CDR3 protein: CAISESNYNEQFF; CDR3 DNA: TGTGCCATCAGTGAGTCTAATTACAATGAGCAGTTCTTC
clone size: few; J gene: TRBJ1-2; D gene: NA; CDR3 length: 9; V gene: TRBV20-1; CDR3 protein: CSADYGYTF; CDR3 DNA: TGCAGTGCTGACTATGGCTACACCTTC
clone size: NA; J gene: TRBJ2-1; D gene: NA; CDR3 length: 12; V gene: TRBV19; CDR3 protein: CASSMGYNEQFF; CDR3 DNA: TGTGCCAGTAGTATGGGGTACAATGAGCAGTTCTTC
clone size: NA; J gene: TRBJ1-6; D gene: NA; CDR3 length: 16; V gene: TRBV5-1; CDR3 protein: CASSLALAGANSPLHF; CDR3 DNA: TGCGCCAGCAGCTTGGCCTTAGCGGGGGCTAATTCACCCCTCCACTTT
clone size: NA; J gene: TRBJ2-3; D gene: NA; CDR3 length: 12; V gene: TRBV7-8; CDR3 protein: CASSPHTDTQYF; CDR3 DNA: TGTGCCAGCAGCCCTCACACAGATACGCAGTATTTT
clone size: once; J gene: TRBJ2-7; D gene: NA; CDR3 length: 12; V gene: TRBV19; CDR3 protein: CASSRDTYEQYF; CDR3 DNA: TGTGCCAGTAGTAGGGACACCTACGAGCAGTACTTC
clone size: NA; J gene: TRBJ2-1; D gene: NA; CDR3 length: 13; V gene: TRBV18; CDR3 protein: CASSPPGGNEQFF; CDR3 DNA: TGTGCCAGCTCACCACCAGGGGGCAATGAGCAGTTCTTC
clone size: NA; J gene: TRBJ2-5; D gene: TRBD2; CDR3 length: 15; V gene: TRBV7-3; CDR3 protein: CASSPLAGGPGTQYF; CDR3 DNA: TGTGCCAGCAGCCCCCTGGCGGGGGGGCCGGGGACCCAGTACTTC
clone size: NA; J gene: TRBJ1-2; D gene: TRBD1; CDR3 length: 13; V gene: TRBV7-9; CDR3 protein: CASSLQGANGYTF; CDR3 DNA: TGTGCCAGCAGCTTACAGGGGGCTAACGGCTACACCTTC
clone size: NA; J gene: TRBJ1-1; D gene: NA; CDR3 length: 15; V gene: TRBV4-1; CDR3 protein: CASSQTHRTPAEAFF; CDR3 DNA: TGCGCCAGCAGCCAAACCCACCGGACACCAGCTGAAGCTTTCTTT
clone size: once; J gene: TRBJ1-1; D gene: TRBD1; CDR3 length: 14; V gene: TRBV27; CDR3 protein: CASSFSGQAVEAFF; CDR3 DNA: TGTGCCAGCAGTTTTTCAGGACAGGCCGTTGAAGCTTTCTTT
clone size: NA; J gene: TRBJ1-2; D gene: TRBD1; CDR3 length: 13; V gene: TRBV30; CDR3 protein: CAWSVTGNYGYTF; CDR3 DNA: TGTGCCTGGAGTGTGACAGGGAACTATGGCTACACCTTC
clone size: NA; J gene: TRBJ2-7; D gene: NA; CDR3 length: 15; V gene: TRBV9; CDR3 protein: CASSVYASPSYEQYF; CDR3 DNA: TGTGCCAGCAGCGTATATGCTAGCCCCTCCTACGAGCAGTACTTC
clone size: NA; J gene: TRBJ2-1; D gene: TRBD2; CDR3 length: 16; V gene: TRBV7-2; CDR3 protein: CASSLGLASSYNEQFF; CDR3 DNA: TGTGCCAGCAGCTTGGGACTAGCGAGCTCCTACAATGAGCAGTTCTTC
clone size: NA; J gene: TRBJ2-7; D gene: NA; CDR3 length: 11; V gene: TRBV5-1; CDR3 protein: CASSLADEQYF; CDR3 DNA: TGCGCCAGCAGCTTGGCGGACGAGCAGTACTTC